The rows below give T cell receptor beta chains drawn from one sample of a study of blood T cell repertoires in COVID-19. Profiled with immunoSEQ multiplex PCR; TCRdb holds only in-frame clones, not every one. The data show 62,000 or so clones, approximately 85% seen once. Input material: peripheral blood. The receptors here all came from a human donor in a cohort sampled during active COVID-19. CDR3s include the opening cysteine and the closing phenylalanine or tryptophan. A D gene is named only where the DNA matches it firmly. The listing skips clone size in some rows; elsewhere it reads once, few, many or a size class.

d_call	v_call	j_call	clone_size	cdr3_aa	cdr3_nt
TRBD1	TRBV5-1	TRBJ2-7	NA	CASSRRTGYEQYF	TGCGCCAGCAGCAGAAGGACAGGGTACGAGCAGTACTTC
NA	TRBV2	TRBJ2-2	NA	CASTSLDRNTGELFF	TGTGCCAGCACGTCCCTGGACAGGAACACCGGGGAGCTGTTTTTT
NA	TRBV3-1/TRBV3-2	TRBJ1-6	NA	CASSQGAGQDSPLHF	TGTGCCAGCAGCCAAGGGGCAGGGCAGGATTCACCCCTCCACTTT
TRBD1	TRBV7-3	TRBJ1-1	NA	CASSLQGGKVSEAFF	TGTGCCAGCAGCTTACAGGGGGGTAAAGTGTCTGAAGCTTTCTTT
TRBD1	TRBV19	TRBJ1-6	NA	CASRRDRGNSPLHF	TGTGCCAGTAGAAGGGACAGGGGTAATTCACCCCTCCACTTT
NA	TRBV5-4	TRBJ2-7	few	CASSLGGSEQYF	TGTGCCAGCAGCTTGGGCGGAAGCGAGCAGTACTTC
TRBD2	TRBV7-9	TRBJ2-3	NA	CASSWTSRTDTQYF	TGTGCCAGTTCTTGGACTAGTCGCACAGATACGCAGTATTTT
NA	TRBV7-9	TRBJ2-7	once	CASSLFLTGSTPEQYF	TGTGCCAGCAGCTTATTTTTAACAGGTAGTACGCCCGAGCAGTACTTC
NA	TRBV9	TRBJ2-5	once	CASSPRQVSQETQYF	TGTGCCAGCAGCCCTAGACAGGTTTCCCAAGAGACCCAGTACTTC
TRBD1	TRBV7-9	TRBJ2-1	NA	CASSSPDRGALVF	TGTGCCAGCAGCTCTCCCGACAGGGGAGCTTTAGTCTTC
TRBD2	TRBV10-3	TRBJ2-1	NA	CAISGTSGAYNEQFF	TGTGCCATCAGTGGTACTAGCGGGGCCTACAATGAGCAGTTCTTC
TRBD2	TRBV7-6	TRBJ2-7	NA	CASSLVTSGDYEQYF	TGTGCCAGCAGCTTAGTCACTAGCGGGGACTACGAGCAGTACTTC
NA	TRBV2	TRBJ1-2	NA	CASSAVRVSNYGYTF	TGTGCCAGCAGTGCAGTACGGGTCTCTAACTATGGCTACACCTTC
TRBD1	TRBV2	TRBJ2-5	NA	CASSQGTGGETQYF	TGTGCCAGCAGTCAGGGGACAGGAGGGGAGACCCAGTACTTC
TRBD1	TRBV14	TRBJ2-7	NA	CASSPRDRGIEQYF	TGTGCCAGCAGCCCCCGGGACAGGGGGATTGAGCAGTACTTC
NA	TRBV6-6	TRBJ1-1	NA	CASTGGVNTEAFF	TGTGCCAGCACCGGCGGGGTGAACACTGAAGCTTTCTTT